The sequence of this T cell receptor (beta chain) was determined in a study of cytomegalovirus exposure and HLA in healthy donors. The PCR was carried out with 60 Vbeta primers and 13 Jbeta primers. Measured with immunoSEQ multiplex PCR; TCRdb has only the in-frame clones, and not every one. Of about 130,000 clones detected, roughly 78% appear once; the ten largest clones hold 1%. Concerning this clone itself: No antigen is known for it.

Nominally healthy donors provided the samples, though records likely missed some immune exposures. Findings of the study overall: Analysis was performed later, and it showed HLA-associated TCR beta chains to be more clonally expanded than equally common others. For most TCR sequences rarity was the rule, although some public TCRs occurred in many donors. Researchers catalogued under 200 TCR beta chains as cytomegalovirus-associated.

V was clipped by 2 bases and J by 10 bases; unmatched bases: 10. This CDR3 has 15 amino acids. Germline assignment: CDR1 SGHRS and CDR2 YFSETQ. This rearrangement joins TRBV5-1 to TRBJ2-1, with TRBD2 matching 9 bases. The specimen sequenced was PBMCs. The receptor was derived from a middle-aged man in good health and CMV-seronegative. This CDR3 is CASSFFGTSLKEQFF. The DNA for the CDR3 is TGCGCCAGCAGCTTCTTTGGGACTAGCTTAAAAGAGCAGTTCTTC.